The present entry profiles one T cell receptor beta chain with its context. Its antigen is still unknown. This sample stems from a study of identical twins. Findings of the study overall: Out-of-frame TCR alpha sharing in monozygotic twins exceeded recombination model predictions. There is a chance that invariant MAIT and iNKT cells partially muddied zero-insertion analyses.

Template switching introduced a universal primer site, and the cDNA bore unique molecular identifiers. From the 5' RACE reads, TCRdb called clonotypes with MiXCR, one entry per CDR3 protein. The sample carries 1,800,000 or so distinct CDR3 sequences, roughly 35% recorded once. CDR3 length equals 13 residues. J gave up 9 bases and V 3 bases, and 10 bases lay outside the gene matches. Germline assignment: CDR1 DFQATT and CDR2 SNEGSKA (reference sequence). The source is a newborn girl in good health. The specimen was cord blood. This chain links TRBV20-1 with TRBJ2-7; the match to TRBD1 covers 8 bases. In DNA form, the CDR3 reads TGCAGTGCTAGGAACAGGGGGTTGTCCGGGCAGTACTTC. Residues: CSARNRGLSGQYF.